One sample yielded the 5 T cell receptor beta chains listed below, sequenced in a study of shared clonotypes between healthy human individuals (TCRdb year 2020). Library preparation employed the immunoSEQ multiplex PCR assay. Here the immuneACCESS table is served through TCRdb, limited to in-frame sequences with V and J called. Missing clones are a known gap in these copies; in checked studies unresolved V genes cover under half, and the rest lacks a known reason. Present in this sample are roughly 2,300,000 clones, about 90% of which were seen just once. Roughly 0.34% of the sample is taken by the ten largest. The specimen sequenced was naive CD4+ T cells from PBMCs. The sample's cell subset or site, from its label and the paper: CD45RA+ positively selected. These TCRs come from a man between 18 and 35 years old in good health. Some clones in this sample may be carry-over from other donors' samples.

This chain links TRBV5-1 with TRBJ2-6; D is unclear. This CDR3 contains 14 residues. V lost 5 bases, J lost 2 bases, and 8 bases lay in between. Germline V gene data show CDR1 as SGHRS and CDR2 as YFSETQ. CDR3 residues: CASRAVTGANVLTF. CDR3 DNA: TGCGCCAGCAGGGCCGTCACTGGGGCCAACGTCCTGACTTTC.

V gene TRBV6-1 combines with J gene TRBJ1-3; 7 bases fit TRBD1. The CDR3 is 13 amino acids. J lost 4 bases, V lost 5 bases, and 2 bases had no gene match. The germline CDR1 and CDR2 sequences are MNHNS and SASEGT. DNA of the CDR3: TGTGCCAGCAGTACGGGACAGGGAAACACCATATATTTT. Protein: CASSTGQGNTIYF.

This chain joins TRBV30 and TRBJ2-5; 12 bases line up with TRBD1. The J call is uncertain, as TRBJ2-7 better fits the DNA end. The germline V gene has CDR1 GTSNPN and CDR2 SVGIG (reference sequence). This CDR3 has 16 residues. CDR3 residues: CAWNNQRGQGAYEQYF. Written as DNA, the CDR3 is TGTGCCTGGAATAATCAGAGGGGACAGGGGGCTTACGAGCAGTACTTC.

The rearrangement joins TRBV15 to TRBJ2-3; unclear D gene. The germline V gene has CDR1 LNHNV and CDR2 YYDKDF (reference sequence). Trimming removed 1 base at V and 0 bases at J, with 8 bases between. The CDR3 contains 15 residues. The CDR3: CATSRAALSTDTQYF. As DNA, the CDR3 is TGTGCCACCAGCAGAGCGGCGCTTAGCACAGATACGCAGTATTTT.

Points on this clone: The same CDR3 also results from other DNA sequences found in this sample. The chain combines TRBV28 with TRBJ1-2; D is unclear. This CDR3 region has 14 residues. V was clipped by 1 base and J by 0 bases, with 6 bases between them. The germline CDR1 and CDR2 sequences are MDHEN and SYDVKM. CDR3 in DNA: TGTGCCAGCAGTTTATCCCTACCTAACTATGGCTACACCTTC. Its translation: CASSLSLPNYGYTF.